This T cell receptor beta chain was identified during a study of T cell changes during pregnancy in multiple sclerosis. Produced via immunoSEQ multiplex PCR; TCRdb's table is partial and in-frame only. The sample records approximately 44,000 clones, over 80% being singletons. The germline V gene encodes CDR1 SGHNT and CDR2 YYREEE (reference sequence). The V end lost 4 bases, the J end lost 2 bases, and 10 bases lay between the germline ends. The CDR3 totals 14 residues. The source of this sequence is a female donor with multiple sclerosis, enrolled in a pregnancy study. V and J are TRBV5-4 and TRBJ2-1, with D maybe TRBD1 (6 bases). The source was CD4+ T cells from peripheral blood mononuclear cells, collected before pregnancy. Here the CDR3 reads CASSGRGTYNEQFF. CDR3 in DNA: TGTGCCAGCAGCGGTAGGGGGACCTACAATGAGCAGTTCTTC.